Listed below are T cell receptor beta chains from one sample, sequenced in a study of T-cell memory formation after mild COVID-19. TCRdb recomputed calls from the 5' RACE reads with MiXCR, one row per CDR3 protein. This table has 150,000 to 200,000 distinct CDR3 sequences, 11% appearing once. Sequencing was performed on PBMCs or a T cell subset sorted from them (not recorded which). These receptors were taken from a man aged 18 to 29 who had mild COVID-19 (a few samples of this study predate the infection). Cell type and time point are not known. Both conserved end residues are part of each CDR3. The order of the fields is V gene, D gene, clone size, J gene, CDR3 protein. A D gene is named only where the DNA matches it firmly. Clone size is shown for a subset of rows, as once, few, many or a class of expanded clone.

V gene: TRBV29-1
D gene: .
clone size: few
J gene: TRBJ1-3
CDR3 protein: CSVVSAGNTIYF

V gene: TRBV19
D gene: TRBD1
clone size: many
J gene: TRBJ2-1
CDR3 protein: CASRAGTGSFF

V gene: TRBV7-2
D gene: .
clone size: .
J gene: TRBJ1-6
CDR3 protein: CASSHSNSPLHF

V gene: TRBV2
D gene: .
clone size: .
J gene: TRBJ2-7
CDR3 protein: CASAGVREQYF

V gene: TRBV7-2
D gene: .
clone size: .
J gene: TRBJ1-2
CDR3 protein: CASSFDRLHYGYTF

V gene: TRBV25-1
D gene: .
clone size: few
J gene: TRBJ1-1
CDR3 protein: CASSELKGVRTEAFF

V gene: TRBV12-3/TRBV12-4
D gene: TRBD1
clone size: .
J gene: TRBJ2-7
CDR3 protein: CASRRTGGLSYEQYF

V gene: TRBV4-3
D gene: TRBD1
clone size: many
J gene: TRBJ1-1
CDR3 protein: CASSQDQGGTEAFF

V gene: TRBV5-1
D gene: .
clone size: many
J gene: TRBJ2-1
CDR3 protein: CASSLGAENEQFF

V gene: TRBV5-1
D gene: TRBD1
clone size: .
J gene: TRBJ1-4
CDR3 protein: CASSLGTGPNEKLFF

V gene: TRBV10-3
D gene: .
clone size: .
J gene: TRBJ1-2
CDR3 protein: CAISESLTGYRNYGYTF

V gene: TRBV7-9
D gene: .
clone size: many
J gene: TRBJ2-5
CDR3 protein: CATPRGMSQYF

V gene: TRBV7-3
D gene: .
clone size: .
J gene: TRBJ1-1
CDR3 protein: CATSQEGATEAFF

V gene: TRBV5-1
D gene: .
clone size: few
J gene: TRBJ1-1
CDR3 protein: CASSPDYDAAEAFF

V gene: TRBV4-3
D gene: .
clone size: .
J gene: TRBJ2-7
CDR3 protein: CASSHLRADEQYF

V gene: TRBV6-6
D gene: .
clone size: few
J gene: TRBJ1-4
CDR3 protein: CASRGRDLGREKLFF

V gene: TRBV5-1
D gene: .
clone size: many
J gene: TRBJ2-3
CDR3 protein: CASSTQGTDTQYF

V gene: TRBV20-1
D gene: .
clone size: .
J gene: TRBJ1-1
CDR3 protein: CSASPWTAGYTEAFF

V gene: TRBV12-3/TRBV12-4
D gene: .
clone size: few
J gene: TRBJ1-1
CDR3 protein: CASSSRGRGPNTEAFF

V gene: TRBV5-1
D gene: .
clone size: .
J gene: TRBJ2-3
CDR3 protein: CASSLADYATDTQYF

V gene: TRBV28
D gene: .
clone size: .
J gene: TRBJ1-5
CDR3 protein: CASSLLGAYSNQPQHF

V gene: TRBV18
D gene: .
clone size: few
J gene: TRBJ1-1
CDR3 protein: CASSSPQDPKNEAFF

V gene: TRBV4-3
D gene: .
clone size: few
J gene: TRBJ1-5
CDR3 protein: CASSQRGGSQPQHF

V gene: TRBV7-9
D gene: .
clone size: once
J gene: TRBJ2-1
CDR3 protein: CASSRTWQLF